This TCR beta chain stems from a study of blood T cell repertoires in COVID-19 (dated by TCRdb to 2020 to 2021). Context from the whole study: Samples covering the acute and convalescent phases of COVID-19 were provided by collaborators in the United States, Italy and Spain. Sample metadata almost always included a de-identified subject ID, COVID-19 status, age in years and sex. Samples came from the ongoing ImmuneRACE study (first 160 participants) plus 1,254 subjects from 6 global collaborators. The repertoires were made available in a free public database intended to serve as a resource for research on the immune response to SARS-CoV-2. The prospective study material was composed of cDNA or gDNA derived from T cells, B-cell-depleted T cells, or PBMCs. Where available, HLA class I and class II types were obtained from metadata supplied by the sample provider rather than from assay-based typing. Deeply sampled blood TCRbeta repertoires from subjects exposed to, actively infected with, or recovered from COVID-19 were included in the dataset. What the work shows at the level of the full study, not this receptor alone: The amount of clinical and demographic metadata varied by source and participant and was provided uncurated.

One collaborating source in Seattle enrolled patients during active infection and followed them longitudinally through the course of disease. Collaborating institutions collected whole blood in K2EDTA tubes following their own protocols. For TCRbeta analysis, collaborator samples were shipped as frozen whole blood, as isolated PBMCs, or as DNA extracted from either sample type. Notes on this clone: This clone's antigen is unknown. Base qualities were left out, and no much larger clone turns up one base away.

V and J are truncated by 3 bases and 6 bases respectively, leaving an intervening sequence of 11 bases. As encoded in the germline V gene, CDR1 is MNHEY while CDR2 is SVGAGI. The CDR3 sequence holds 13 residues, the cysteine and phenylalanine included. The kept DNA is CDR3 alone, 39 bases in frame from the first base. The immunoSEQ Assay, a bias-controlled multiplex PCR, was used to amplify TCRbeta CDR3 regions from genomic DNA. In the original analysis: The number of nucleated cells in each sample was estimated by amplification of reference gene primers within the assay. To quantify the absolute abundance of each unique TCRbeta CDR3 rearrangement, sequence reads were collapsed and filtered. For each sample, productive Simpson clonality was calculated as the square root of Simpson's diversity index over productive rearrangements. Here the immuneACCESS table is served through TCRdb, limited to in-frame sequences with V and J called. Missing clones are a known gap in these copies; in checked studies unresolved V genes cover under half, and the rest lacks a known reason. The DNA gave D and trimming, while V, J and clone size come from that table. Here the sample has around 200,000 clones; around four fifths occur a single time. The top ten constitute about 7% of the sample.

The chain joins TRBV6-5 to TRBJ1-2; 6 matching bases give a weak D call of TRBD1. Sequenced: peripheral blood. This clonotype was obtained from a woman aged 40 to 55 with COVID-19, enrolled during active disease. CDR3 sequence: CASSYRQADGYTF. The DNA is TGTGCCAGCAGTTATCGACAGGCGGATGGCTACACCTTC.